The 22 T cell receptor beta chains listed next were all sequenced from one sample in a study of identical twins. Each CDR3 protein is one row after TCRdb ran MiXCR on the 5' RACE reads. The data show 750,000 to 950,000 distinct CDR3 sequences, more than 9% seen once. The sample was also linked to a second study, of yellow fever vaccine responses in identical twins.

Sequenced material: PBMCs. Receptor source: a woman aged 18 to 35 in good health.

The CDR3 sequence is CASSRRFFDQPQHF. DNA for the CDR3: TGTGCCAGCAGCCGAAGGTTCTTCGATCAGCCCCAGCATTTT. The chain combines TRBV6-5 with TRBJ1-5; D gene uncertain. From germline, CDR1 is MNHEY and CDR2 SVGAGI. V lost 6 bases and J lost 5, with 14 bases in between. This CDR3 spans 14 amino acids.

V usage is TRBV10-3 and J usage is TRBJ2-7; TRBD1 might be the D (7 bases). The CDR3 has 19 residues. Deletions cut 2 bases from V and 3 bases from J, with 26 bases between. Germline V lookup: CDR1 ENHRY, CDR2 SYGVKD. DNA for the CDR3: TGTGCCATCAGTGAGGCCCGGCCAGGGGGGATCCTCTTAAACTACGAGCAGTACTTC. It codes for CAISEARPGGILLNYEQYF.

This clonotype was seen a handful of times. The chain is built from TRBV4-1 and TRBJ2-1, with TRBD2 matching over 14 bases. CDR1 and CDR2 from the germline V gene are MGHRA and YSYEKL. The V and J ends lost 6 bases and 1 base, in that order; junction bases with no gene match: 5. This CDR3 contains 17 residues. DNA for the CDR3: TGCGCCAGCAGACGCGGACTAGCGGGAGGATCCTACAATGAGCAGTTCTTC. Amino acid sequence: CASRRGLAGGSYNEQFF.

This clonotype came up a few times. V is TRBV2 and J is TRBJ2-5, with 8 bases lining up with TRBD1. The ends lost 6 bases at V and 5 bases at J; junction bases unmatched: 11. The CDR3 is 15 amino acids. CDR1 and CDR2 from the germline V gene are SNHLY and FYNNEI. The CDR3 region is CASSGQGLSRETQYF. The CDR3 DNA sequence: TGTGCCAGCAGCGGACAGGGCTTGAGCAGGGAGACCCAGTACTTC.

This rearrangement joins TRBV27 to TRBJ2-1, with 9 bases fitting TRBD2. Trimming cost V 3 bases and J 4 bases; bases outside gene matches: 7. The V gene's germline CDR1 is MNHEY and CDR2 SMNVEV (reference sequence). The CDR3 has 16 amino acids. In DNA form, the CDR3 reads TGTGCCAGCAGTTTCGGGATAGCGGGAGTATACAATGAGCAGTTCTTC. Translated, it gives CASSFGIAGVYNEQFF.

This clonotype was observed many times. V usage is TRBV9 and J usage is TRBJ1-1, with D uncertain. Trimming cost V 0 bases and J 6 bases, with 12 bases left between them. CDR1 SGDLS and CDR2 YYNGEE come from the germline V gene. The CDR3 loop spans 14 amino acids. The CDR3 DNA reads TGTGCCAGCAGCGTAGGGGGAACCTTGGCTGAAGCTTTCTTT. Amino acid sequence: CASSVGGTLAEAFF.

The gene calls are TRBV12-3 or TRBV12-4 and TRBJ1-4, with D possibly TRBD1 on 5 matching bases. CDR3 length: 16 amino acids. Trimming took off 6 bases at V and 4 bases at J, with 18 bases between the two ends. The CDR3 region is CASSPRLGRVNEKLFF. Here the CDR3 DNA reads TGTGCCAGCAGCCCCCGGTTGGGCAGGGTTAATGAAAAACTGTTTTTT.

The chain employs TRBV6-1 and TRBJ2-7; 8 bases line up with TRBD2. This CDR3 contains 17 residues. V lost 5 bases to trimming and J lost 2 bases; unmatched junction nucleotides: 14. Looked up from germline, CDR1 is MNHNS and CDR2 is SASEGT. The DNA for the CDR3 is TGTGCCAGCAGTCCCGGGGCTAGCGGGCGTTTCACCTACGAGCAGTACTTC. It translates to CASSPGASGRFTYEQYF.

On this clonotype itself: Its ends do not fully match the called genes, so a read error is possible. The chain is built from TRBV20-1 and TRBJ2-7, with D perhaps TRBD2 (6 bases). This CDR3 spans 14 amino acids. Germline CDR1 and CDR2: DFQATT and SNEGSKA (reference sequence). The CDR3 DNA sequence: TGCAGCGCTAGTAGTTCCCTAGCGACCTACGAGCAGTACTTC. This encodes CSASSSLATYEQYF.

This clonotype has ten or more counts. V and J are TRBV20-1 and TRBJ2-5, with D possibly TRBD2 on 6 matching bases. The CDR3 spans 13 residues. Germline-derived CDR1 and CDR2 are DFQATT and SNEGSKA (reference sequence). V dropped 1 base and J dropped 3 bases, with 9 bases sitting between them. The CDR3 DNA reads as TGCAGTGCTAGAGGGACTATCAAAGAGACCCAGTACTTC. It yields the protein CSARGTIKETQYF.

In this sample, this clonotype turned up a few times. In DNA, the CDR3 is TGCAGTGCTAGACAGGGCGGGAGCGCCAAAAACATTCAGTACTTC. It is translated as CSARQGGSAKNIQYF. This chain uses TRBV20-1 with TRBJ2-4, with TRBD2 identical over 7 bases. The V gene end was trimmed by 2 bases and the J gene end by 1 base; junction bases not matched to a gene: 5. The CDR3 contains 15 residues. Germline CDR1 and CDR2: DFQATT and SNEGSKA (reference sequence).

This clonotype was seen more than once but under ten times. The chain uses TRBV3-1 and TRBJ2-7, with D maybe TRBD2 (5 bases). Germline-derived CDR1 and CDR2 are LGHDT and YNNKEL (reference sequence). This CDR3 is 15 amino acids long. Trimming left V 0 bases short and J 4 bases short, with 13 bases between. CDR3 sequence reads: CASSQDPFSEYEQYF. DNA of the CDR3: TGTGCCAGCAGCCAAGATCCTTTTAGCGAATACGAGCAGTACTTC.

The V and J genes are TRBV18 and TRBJ2-3, with 7 bases lining up with TRBD1. Trimming cost V 0 bases and J 0 bases; bases outside gene matches: 6. Per germline, CDR1 KGHSH and CDR2 LQKENI. This CDR3 spans 17 amino acids. In DNA form, the CDR3 reads TGTGCCAGCTCACCACCGGACCAGGGGGTTAGCACAGATACGCAGTATTTT. Protein product: CASSPPDQGVSTDTQYF.

This clonotype was counted only a few times. The chain carries TRBV24-1 and TRBJ2-1; 7 bases map to TRBD1. CDR1 and CDR2 from the germline V gene are KGHDR and SFDVKD. This CDR3 contains 16 residues. The junction had 10 bases not matched to a gene; V was cut back by 5 bases and J by 4 bases. CDR3 DNA sequence: TGTGCCACCAGTGGCACCACAGGGGCCCATTACAATGAGCAGTTCTTC. Residues: CATSGTTGAHYNEQFF.

CDR3 sequence reads: CASSRGGGAKNIQYF. The CDR3 coding sequence is TGTGCCAGCAGCCGAGGGGGGGGAGCCAAAAACATTCAGTACTTC. This chain joins TRBV12-3 or TRBV12-4 and TRBJ2-4; D is perhaps TRBD2 (7 bases). Trimming took off 6 bases at V and 0 bases at J, with 12 bases between the two ends. The CDR3 consists of 15 residues.

This clonotype has at least ten counts. Written as DNA, the CDR3 is TGCGCCAGCAGTGTAACGGGAGAAACCGGGGAGCTGTTTTTT. Translation: CASSVTGETGELFF. The chain uses TRBV10-2 and TRBJ2-2, with a weak D call TRBD2 (6 bases). Trimming took off 4 bases at V and 5 bases at J, with 11 bases between the two ends. This CDR3 spans 14 amino acids. Germline CDR1 and CDR2: WSHSY and SAAADI.

Only a few counts were recorded for this clonotype. The CDR3: CASSPRLAGGPGETQYF. The CDR3 bases are TGTGCCAGCAGTCCCAGACTAGCGGGGGGGCCAGGAGAGACCCAGTACTTC. The V call is TRBV12-3 or TRBV12-4, the J call TRBJ2-5; TRBD2 agrees at 14 bases. The length of the CDR3 is 17 residues. Trimming cost V 5 bases and J 4 bases; bases outside gene matches: 9.

This clonotype was recorded once. The J gene is TRBJ1-2, the V gene TRBV5-7, with 7 bases fitting TRBD1. TRBV5-7 is an open reading frame whose function is uncertain. The CDR3 contains 14 residues. V was clipped by 2 bases and J by 7 bases; unmatched bases: 8. CDR3 nucleotide sequence: TGTGCCAGCAGCTTCCCACAGGGGAAGGGTGGCTACACCTTC. Translation gives CASSFPQGKGGYTF.

The rearrangement links TRBV7-9 to TRBJ2-7; no clear D. Germline CDR1 and CDR2: SEHNR and FQNEAQ (reference sequence). The CDR3 has 11 amino acids. Trimming shortened V by 5 bases and J by 6 bases, and 8 bases separated the two germline ends. CDR3 amino acids: CASSHGREQYF. The CDR3 DNA is TGTGCCAGCAGCCACGGACGCGAGCAGTACTTC.

This clonotype came up a few times. The V gene is TRBV7-9, the J gene TRBJ2-2; weak D call: TRBD2 (5 bases). The germline V gene has CDR1 SEHNR and CDR2 FQNEAQ (reference sequence). V shed 1 base and J shed 5 bases, with 11 bases lying between them. The CDR3 consists of 15 residues. Here the CDR3 reads CASSLVYGDTGELFF. CDR3 nucleotide sequence: TGTGCCAGCAGCTTAGTCTACGGGGATACCGGGGAGCTGTTTTTT.

This clonotype was picked up a small number of times. This chain links TRBV20-1 with TRBJ2-3, with 7 bases aligning to TRBD2. Trimming removed 2 bases from V and 5 bases from J; junction bases left unmatched: 10. Germline CDR1 is DFQATT and CDR2 is SNEGSKA (reference sequence). The CDR3 extends over 15 amino acids. The CDR3 sequence: CSARLSGSRGDTQYF. CDR3 coding DNA: TGCAGTGCTAGACTTAGCGGGTCAAGGGGAGATACGCAGTATTTT.

This clonotype came up a few times. V is TRBV3-1 and J is TRBJ2-7; 8 positions match TRBD2. V gave up 7 bases and J gave up 5 bases; unmatched junction bases: 7. The length of the CDR3 is 13 residues. CDR1 is LGHDT, CDR2 YNNKEL, per germline (reference sequence). CDR3 protein: CASTKRESHEQYF. In DNA, the CDR3 is TGTGCCAGCACCAAGCGGGAGTCTCACGAGCAGTACTTC.